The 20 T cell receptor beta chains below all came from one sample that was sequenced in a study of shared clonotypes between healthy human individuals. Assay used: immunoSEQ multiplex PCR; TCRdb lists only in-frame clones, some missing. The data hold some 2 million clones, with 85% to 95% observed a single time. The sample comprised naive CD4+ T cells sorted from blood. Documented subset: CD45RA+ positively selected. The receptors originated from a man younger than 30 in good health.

The CDR3 is CASGPRFGRPKANTEAFF. For the CDR3, the DNA is TGTGCTAGTGGTCCGAGGTTCGGCCGACCTAAAGCGAACACTGAAGCTTTCTTT. The J gene is TRBJ1-1, the V gene TRBV12-5; D gene unclear. The CDR3 contains 18 residues. In germline, CDR1 is LGHNT, CDR2 FRNRAP. Between the trimmed V and J ends, which lost 5 bases and 1 base, there was a span of 23 bases.

The CDR3 loop reads CASSFRTVGTGLPMNTEAFF. The DNA for the CDR3 is TGCGCCAGCAGCTTCCGGACCGTGGGGACAGGGTTACCCATGAACACTGAAGCTTTCTTT. The rearrangement joins TRBV5-1 to TRBJ1-1, with 9 bases identical to TRBD1. CDR1 SGHRS and CDR2 YFSETQ come from the germline V gene. This CDR3 is built from 20 residues. The J segment lost 0 bases and the V segment lost 2 bases, leaving 17 bases of the junction unmatched.

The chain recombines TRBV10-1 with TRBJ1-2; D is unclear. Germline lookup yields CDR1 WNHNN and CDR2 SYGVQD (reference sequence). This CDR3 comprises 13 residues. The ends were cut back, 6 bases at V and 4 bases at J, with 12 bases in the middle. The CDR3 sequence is CASSPGLTYGYTF. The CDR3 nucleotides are TGCGCCAGCAGCCCTGGACTGACCTATGGCTACACCTTC.

The CDR3 here is CASSYLDGTYEQYF. CDR3 in DNA: TGTGCCAGCAGTTACCTCGACGGCACCTACGAGCAGTACTTC. The chain employs TRBV6-5 and TRBJ2-7; D ambiguous. The CDR3 length is 14 residues. Trimming pared 2 bases from V and 2 bases from J, leaving 10 bases between. CDR1 is MNHEY, CDR2 SVGAGI, per germline.

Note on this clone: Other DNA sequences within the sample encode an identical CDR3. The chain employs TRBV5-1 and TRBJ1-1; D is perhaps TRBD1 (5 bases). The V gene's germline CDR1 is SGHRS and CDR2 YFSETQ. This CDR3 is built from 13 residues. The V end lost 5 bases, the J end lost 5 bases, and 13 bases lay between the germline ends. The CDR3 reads CASSLLEGTEAFF. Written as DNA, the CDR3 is TGCGCCAGCAGTCTCTTGGAGGGGACTGAAGCTTTCTTT.

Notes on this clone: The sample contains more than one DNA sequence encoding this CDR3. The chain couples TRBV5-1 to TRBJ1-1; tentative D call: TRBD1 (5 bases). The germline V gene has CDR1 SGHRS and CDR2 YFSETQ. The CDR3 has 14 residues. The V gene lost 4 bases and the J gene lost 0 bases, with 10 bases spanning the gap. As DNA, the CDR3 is TGCGCCAGCAGCCCAGACAGTATGAACACTGAAGCTTTCTTT. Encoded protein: CASSPDSMNTEAFF.

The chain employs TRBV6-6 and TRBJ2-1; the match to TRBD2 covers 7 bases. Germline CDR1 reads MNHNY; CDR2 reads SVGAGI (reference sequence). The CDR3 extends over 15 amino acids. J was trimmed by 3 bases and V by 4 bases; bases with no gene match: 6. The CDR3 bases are TGTGCCAGCAGTTTTAGGCGGGAGATCTACAATGAGCAGTTCTTC. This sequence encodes CASSFRREIYNEQFF.

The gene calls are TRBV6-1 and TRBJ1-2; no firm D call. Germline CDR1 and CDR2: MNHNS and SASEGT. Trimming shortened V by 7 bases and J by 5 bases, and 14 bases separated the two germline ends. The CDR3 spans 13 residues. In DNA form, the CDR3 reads TGTGCCAGCAAAAGTCCGGTTGTGTATGGCTACACCTTC. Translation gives CASKSPVVYGYTF.

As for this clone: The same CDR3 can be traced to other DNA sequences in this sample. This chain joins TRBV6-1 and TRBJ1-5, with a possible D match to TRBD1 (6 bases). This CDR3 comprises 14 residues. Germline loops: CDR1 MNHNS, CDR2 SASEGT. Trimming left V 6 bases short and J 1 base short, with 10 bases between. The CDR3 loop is CASREQGSNQPQHF. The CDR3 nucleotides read TGTGCCAGCAGAGAACAGGGAAGCAATCAGCCCCAGCATTTT.

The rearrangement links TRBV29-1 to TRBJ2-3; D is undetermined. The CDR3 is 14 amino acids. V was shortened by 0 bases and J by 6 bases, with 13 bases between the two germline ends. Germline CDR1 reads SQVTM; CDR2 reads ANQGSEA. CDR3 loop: CSVEDHYRLDTQYF. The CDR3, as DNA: TGCAGCGTTGAAGATCATTACCGGCTGGATACGCAGTATTTT.

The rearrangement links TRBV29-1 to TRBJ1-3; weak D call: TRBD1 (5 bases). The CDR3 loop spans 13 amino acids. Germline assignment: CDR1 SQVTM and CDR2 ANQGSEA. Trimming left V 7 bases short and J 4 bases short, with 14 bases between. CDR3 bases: TGCAGCGGCCGCCGGGACCCCGGAAACACCATATATTTT. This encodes CSGRRDPGNTIYF. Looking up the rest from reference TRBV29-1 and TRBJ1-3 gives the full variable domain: SAVISQKPSRDICQRGTSLTIQCQVDSQVTMMFWYRQQPGQSLTLIATANQGSEATYESGFVIDKFPISRPNLTFSTLTVSNMSPEDSSIYLCSGRRDPGNTIYFGEGSWLTVV.

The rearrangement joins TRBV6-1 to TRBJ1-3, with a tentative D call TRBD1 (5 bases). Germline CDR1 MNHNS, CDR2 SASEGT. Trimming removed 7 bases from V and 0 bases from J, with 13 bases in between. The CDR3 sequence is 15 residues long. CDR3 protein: CASKGAQPSGNTIYF. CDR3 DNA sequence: TGTGCCAGCAAAGGGGCCCAACCCTCTGGAAACACCATATATTTT.

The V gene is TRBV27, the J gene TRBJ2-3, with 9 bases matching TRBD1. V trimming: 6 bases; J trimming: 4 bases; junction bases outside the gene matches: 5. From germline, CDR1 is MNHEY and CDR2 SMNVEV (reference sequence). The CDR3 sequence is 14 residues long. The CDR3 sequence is CASSRDRAADTQYF. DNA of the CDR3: TGTGCCAGCAGCCGGGACAGGGCGGCAGATACGCAGTATTTT.

Here the CDR3 reads CASRAGGISPLHF. CDR3 coding DNA: TGTGCCAGCAGGGCAGGGGGGATTTCACCCCTCCACTTT. This chain joins TRBV28 and TRBJ1-6; 7 positions match TRBD1. CDR3 length equals 13 residues. CDR1 is MDHEN, CDR2 SYDVKM, per germline. Trimming at V came to 6 bases and at J to 9 bases, leaving 5 bases not matched to a gene.

The CDR3 DNA sequence: TGTGCCAGCAGTTCCTCCGGGACCATATTCTATGGCTACACCTTC. Translating it yields CASSSSGTIFYGYTF. This chain links TRBV28 with TRBJ1-2; a possible D gene is TRBD1 (5 bases). CDR1 and CDR2 from the germline V gene are MDHEN and SYDVKM. The CDR3 has 15 amino acids. Trimming removed 4 bases from V and 4 bases from J, with 16 bases in between.

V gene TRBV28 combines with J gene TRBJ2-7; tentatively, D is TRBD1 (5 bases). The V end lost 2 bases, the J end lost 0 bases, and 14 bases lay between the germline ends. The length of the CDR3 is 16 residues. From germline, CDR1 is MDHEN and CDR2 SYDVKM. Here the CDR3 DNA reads TGTGCCAGCAGTTTAAGGGGCAGGGTGGCCTCCTACGAGCAGTACTTC. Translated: CASSLRGRVASYEQYF.

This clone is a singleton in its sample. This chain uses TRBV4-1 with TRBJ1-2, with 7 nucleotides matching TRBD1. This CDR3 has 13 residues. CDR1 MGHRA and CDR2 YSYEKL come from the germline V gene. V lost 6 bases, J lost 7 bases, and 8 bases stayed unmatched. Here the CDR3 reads CASRPGGSGGYTF. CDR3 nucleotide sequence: TGCGCCAGCAGACCAGGGGGAAGTGGTGGCTACACCTTC.

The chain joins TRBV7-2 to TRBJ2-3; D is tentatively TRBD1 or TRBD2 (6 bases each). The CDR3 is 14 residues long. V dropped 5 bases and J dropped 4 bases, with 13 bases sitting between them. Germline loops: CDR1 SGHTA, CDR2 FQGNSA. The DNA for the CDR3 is TGTGCCAGCAGCCGGATGGAGGGGGCAGATACGCAGTATTTT. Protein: CASSRMEGADTQYF.

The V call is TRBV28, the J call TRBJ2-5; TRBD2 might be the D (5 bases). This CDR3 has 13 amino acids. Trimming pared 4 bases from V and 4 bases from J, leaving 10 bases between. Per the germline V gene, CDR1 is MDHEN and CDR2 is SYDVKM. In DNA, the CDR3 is TGTGCCAGCAGTTCTGACTACATAGAGACCCAGTACTTC. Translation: CASSSDYIETQYF.

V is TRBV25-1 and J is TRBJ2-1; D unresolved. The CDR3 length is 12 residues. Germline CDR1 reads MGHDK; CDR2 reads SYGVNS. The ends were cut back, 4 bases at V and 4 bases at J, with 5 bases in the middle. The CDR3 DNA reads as TGTGCCAGCAGTGGTTCGTACAATGAGCAGTTCTTC. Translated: CASSGSYNEQFF.